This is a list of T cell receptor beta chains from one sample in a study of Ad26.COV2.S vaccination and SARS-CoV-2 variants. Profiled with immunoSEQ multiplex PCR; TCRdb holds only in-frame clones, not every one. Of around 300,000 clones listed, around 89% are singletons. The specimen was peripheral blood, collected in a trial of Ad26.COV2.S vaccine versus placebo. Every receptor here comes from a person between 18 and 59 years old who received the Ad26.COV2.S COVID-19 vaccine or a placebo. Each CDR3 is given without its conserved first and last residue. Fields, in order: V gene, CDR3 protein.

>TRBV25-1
ASSEFRQGRGGEQF
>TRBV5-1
ASSLWGYPGESEAF
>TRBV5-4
ASSVAGAGGETQY
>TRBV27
ASSSRFSGHEQF
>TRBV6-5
ASNSGINTEAF
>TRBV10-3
AISEEPGGRNTIY
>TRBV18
ASSPLDRARGNYGYT
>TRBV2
ASSEGQGYNSPLH
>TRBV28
ASSLVSNQPQH
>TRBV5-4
ASSTDRSYEQY
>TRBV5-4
ASSFGGLTDTQY
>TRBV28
ASRSDKSYSNQPQH
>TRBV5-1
ASSLGGGPQETQY
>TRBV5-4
ASSFRDRDPNYGYT
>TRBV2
ASSESLEDNEKLF
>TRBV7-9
ASSWGGTQTDNEQF
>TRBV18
ASSPQGGDQPQH
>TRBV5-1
ASSSEPGQGEQQY
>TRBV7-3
ASSPGTGENEQY
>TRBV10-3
AISARLGAGGNTEAF
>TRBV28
ASSLGGGGSPLH
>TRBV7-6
ASSLGPAGTLLGETQY
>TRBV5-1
ASSLSTGEETQY
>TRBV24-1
ATSDRRDPYNEQF
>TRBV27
ASSLGTSGTDTQY